The TCR beta chain described here comes from a study of blood T cells in healthy people across ages. Regarding the study as a whole: Diversity was higher, and naive CD4+ cells more numerous, in long-lived donors than in aged donors.

On this clonotype itself: Its antigen remains unknown. One end of the junction varies from germline; a read error may be responsible.

Sample-barcoded 5' priming and a J-beta primer mix drove a second PCR of about 6 to 12 cycles. From the 5' RACE reads, TCRdb called clonotypes with MiXCR, one entry per CDR3 protein. This table holds about 1.6 million distinct CDR3 sequences, roughly 30% found once. The CDR3 contains 15 residues. Germline CDR1 is LGHDT and CDR2 is YNNKEL (reference sequence). This TCR was sampled from a woman aged 25 to 39 in good health. The chain is built from TRBV3-1 and TRBJ2-7, with D perhaps TRBD1 (6 bases). Sequenced sample: blood. The DNA for the CDR3 is TGTGCCAACAGCCTAGCACGAACAGGGCATTGGGAGCAGTACTTC. Protein: CANSLARTGHWEQYF.